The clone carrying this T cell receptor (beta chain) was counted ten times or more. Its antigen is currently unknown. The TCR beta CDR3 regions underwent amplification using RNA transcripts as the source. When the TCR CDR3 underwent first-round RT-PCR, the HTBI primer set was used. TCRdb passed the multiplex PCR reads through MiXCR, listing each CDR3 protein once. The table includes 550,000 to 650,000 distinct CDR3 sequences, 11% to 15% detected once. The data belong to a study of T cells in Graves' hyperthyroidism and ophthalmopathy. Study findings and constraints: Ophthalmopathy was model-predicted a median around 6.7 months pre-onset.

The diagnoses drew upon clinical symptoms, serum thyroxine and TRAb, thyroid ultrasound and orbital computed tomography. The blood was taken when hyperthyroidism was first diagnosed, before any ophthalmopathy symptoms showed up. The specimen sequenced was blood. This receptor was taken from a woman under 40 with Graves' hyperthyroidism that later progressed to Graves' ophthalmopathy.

In nucleotides, the CDR3 is TGTGCCAGCACCCAACAGGGAGGGAGGACAGATACGCAGTATTTT. It is translated as CASTQQGGRTDTQYF. This sequence joins TRBV12-3 or TRBV12-4 and TRBJ2-3, with D possibly matching TRBD2 (7 bases). Deletions cut 7 bases from V and 3 bases from J, with 17 bases between. The CDR3 is made up of 15 amino acids.